This TCR beta chain is from a study of a mutant IDH1 vaccine in newly diagnosed glioma. The table came from immunoSEQ multiplex PCR; TCRdb's copy has only in-frame clones and leaves some out. Among around 31,000 clones listed, around 80% were seen once. Findings and caveats of the study: Changes in the top peripheral T cell clonotypes seemingly had no bearing on pseudoprogression.

The CDR3 loop spans 14 amino acids. The germline gives CDR1 LNHDA, CDR2 SQIVND (reference sequence). Trimming at V came to 7 bases and at J to 7 bases, leaving 6 bases not matched to a gene. Time point in this sample: week 35, safety follow-up. Doses comprised 300 ug of mutant IDH1 20-mer peptide each, plus topical imiquimod. This clone occurred once. Its cognate antigen is unknown. Sequences were derived from PBMCs, sampled from a glioma patient whose treatment included an IDH1 peptide vaccine. The clonotype originates from a woman aged 40 to 50 with glioma. V and J are TRBV19 and TRBJ2-7; TRBD2 matches 14 bases. The CDR3 DNA follows: TGTGCCAGTATGACTAGCGGGGGGGCCGGGGAGCAGTACTTC. Its protein product is CASMTSGGAGEQYF.